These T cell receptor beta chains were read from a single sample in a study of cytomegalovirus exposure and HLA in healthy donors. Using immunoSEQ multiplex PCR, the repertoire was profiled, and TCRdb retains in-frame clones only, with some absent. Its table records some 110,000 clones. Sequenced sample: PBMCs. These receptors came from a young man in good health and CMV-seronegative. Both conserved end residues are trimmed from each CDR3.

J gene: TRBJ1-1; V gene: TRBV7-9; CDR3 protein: ASSLGRGRYTEAF
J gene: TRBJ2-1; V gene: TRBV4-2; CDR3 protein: ASSQETRHGIYNEQF
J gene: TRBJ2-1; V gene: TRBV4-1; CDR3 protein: ASSQLAGISSYNEQF
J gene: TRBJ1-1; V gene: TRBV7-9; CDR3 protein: ASSIRQGPMNTEAF
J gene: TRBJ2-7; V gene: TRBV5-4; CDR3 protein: ASSSGPPGGYEQY
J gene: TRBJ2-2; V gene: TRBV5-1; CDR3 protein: ASSSFGATNTGELF
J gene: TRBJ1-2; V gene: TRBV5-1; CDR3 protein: ASSLGGLANYGYT
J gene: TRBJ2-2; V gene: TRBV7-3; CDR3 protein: ASSPRGPGTNTGELF
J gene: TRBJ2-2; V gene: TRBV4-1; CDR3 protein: ASSQRGTGELF
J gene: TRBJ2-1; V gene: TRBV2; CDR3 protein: ASDTGDNQLISYNEQF
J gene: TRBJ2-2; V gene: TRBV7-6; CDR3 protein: ASSFNIQGNTGELF
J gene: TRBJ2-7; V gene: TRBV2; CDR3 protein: ASRPPGQGSSYEQY
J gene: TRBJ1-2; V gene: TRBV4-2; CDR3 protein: ASSLTQWGGDLLTYGYT
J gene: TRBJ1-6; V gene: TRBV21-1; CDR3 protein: ASSKFTGRDHSPLH
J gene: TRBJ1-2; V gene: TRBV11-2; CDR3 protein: ASSTGQGAWYGYT
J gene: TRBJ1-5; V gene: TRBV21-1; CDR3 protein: ASLNYGCGQPQH
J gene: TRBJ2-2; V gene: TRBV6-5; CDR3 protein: ASRRRGPGELF
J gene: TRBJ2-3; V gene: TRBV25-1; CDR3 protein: ASGRDRVRDTQY
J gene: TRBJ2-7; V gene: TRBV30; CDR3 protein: AWALRTGSYSYEQY
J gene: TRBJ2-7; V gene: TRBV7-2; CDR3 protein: ASSYGQGARQY
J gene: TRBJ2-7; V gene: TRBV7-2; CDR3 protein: ASSLVLAGNEQY
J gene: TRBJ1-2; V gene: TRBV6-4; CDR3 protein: ASSQTGGYGYT
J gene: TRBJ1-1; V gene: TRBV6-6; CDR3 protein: ASSHRQGLNTEAF
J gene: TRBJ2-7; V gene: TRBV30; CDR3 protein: AWSPTGNEQY
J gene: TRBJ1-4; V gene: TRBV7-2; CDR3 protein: ASSLFGQANEKLF
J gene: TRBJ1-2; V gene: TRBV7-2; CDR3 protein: ASSFPGQGAPGYT
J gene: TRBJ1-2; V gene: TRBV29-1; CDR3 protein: SAVKAPGSYGYT
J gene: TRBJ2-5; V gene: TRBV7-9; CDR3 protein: ASSPTGVQETQY
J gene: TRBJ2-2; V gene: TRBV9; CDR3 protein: ASSEASGGHTGELF
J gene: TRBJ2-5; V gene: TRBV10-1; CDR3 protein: ASGQAY
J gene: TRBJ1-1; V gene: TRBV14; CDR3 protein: ASSSLLGSEAF
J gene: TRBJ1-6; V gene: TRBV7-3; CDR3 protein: ASSLSQGNSPLH
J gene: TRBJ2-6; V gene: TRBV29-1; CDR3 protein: SVEIQGVRGANVLT
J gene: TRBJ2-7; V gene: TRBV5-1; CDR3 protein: ASSLSTGTSYEQY
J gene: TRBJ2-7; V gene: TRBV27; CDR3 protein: ASTGRGYEQY
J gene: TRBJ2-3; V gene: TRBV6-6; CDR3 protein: ASSRGGDTQY
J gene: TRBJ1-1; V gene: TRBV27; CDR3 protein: ASSPRQGVNTEAF
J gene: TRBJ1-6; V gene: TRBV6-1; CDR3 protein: ASSEDGPSSSYNSPLH
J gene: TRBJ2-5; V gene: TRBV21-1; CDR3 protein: ASSSEGQRQETQY
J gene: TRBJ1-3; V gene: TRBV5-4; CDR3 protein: ASSWGQGAAGNTIY
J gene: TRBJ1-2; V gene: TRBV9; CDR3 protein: ASSATPGQGYGYT
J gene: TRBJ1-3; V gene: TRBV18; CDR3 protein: ASSPLGDIYGNTIY
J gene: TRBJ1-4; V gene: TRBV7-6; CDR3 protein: ASKMMGATNEKLF
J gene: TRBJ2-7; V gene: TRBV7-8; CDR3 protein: ASSRRGLAATYEQY
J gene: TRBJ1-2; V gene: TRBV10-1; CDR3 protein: ASSGEVGGYT
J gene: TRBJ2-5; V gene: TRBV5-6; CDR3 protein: ASSRTVQETQY
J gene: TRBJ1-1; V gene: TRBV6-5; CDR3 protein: ASRATGRTEAF
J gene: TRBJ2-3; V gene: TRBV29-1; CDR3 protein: SVEGGGDTQY
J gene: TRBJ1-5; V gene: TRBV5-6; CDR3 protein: ASSLRTGTGHQH
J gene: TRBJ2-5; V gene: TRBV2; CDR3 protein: ASTPGETQY
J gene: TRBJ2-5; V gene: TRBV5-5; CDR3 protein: ASLRLTGGDETQY
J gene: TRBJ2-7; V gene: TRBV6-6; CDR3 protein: ASTRGAYEQY